This T cell receptor (beta chain) was identified in a study of beta chain features in type 1 diabetes. This clone was counted a few times. The entirety of the isolated RNA underwent reverse transcription, so expressed TCRB transcripts were sequenced. Measured with immunoSEQ multiplex PCR; TCRdb has only the in-frame clones, and not every one. Of under 450,000 clones listed, around 14% are singletons. Trimming cost V 3 bases and J 8 bases, with 14 bases left between them. CDR1 is MGHRA, CDR2 YSYEKL, per germline. The CDR3 has 14 amino acids. The source material was naive CD4+ T cells from blood. The J gene is TRBJ2-1, the V gene TRBV4-1; D is ambiguous. The clonotype was recovered from a man aged 30-40 years in good health. DNA for the CDR3: TGCGCCAGCAGCCACGGGCCTCTCCGGGATGAGCAGTTCTTC. Amino acid sequence: CASSHGPLRDEQFF.